This T cell receptor (beta chain) is drawn from a study of control samples from healthy donors and cancer patients. Libraries were prepared by immunoSEQ multiplex PCR; TCRdb keeps only in-frame clonotypes and omits some of them. The repertoire consists of some 20,000 clones, with approximately 85% occurring once and the leading ten covering around 38%. Germline V lookup: CDR1 SGHRS, CDR2 YFSETQ. The CDR3 is 13 residues long. Trimming took off 2 bases at V and 6 bases at J, with 11 bases between the two ends. The sequenced sample consisted of PBMCs. This TCR came from a man aged 55 to 70 with head and neck cancer. The rearrangement links TRBV5-1 to TRBJ1-2; D perhaps matches TRBD1 (5 bases). The chain's CDR3 is CASSFGEGNGYTF. The CDR3 bases are TGCGCCAGCAGCTTTGGGGAGGGGAATGGCTACACCTTC. Full variable domain (rest looked up from reference TRBV5-1 and TRBJ1-2): KAGVTQTPRYLIKTRGQQVTLSCSPISGHRSVSWYQQTPGQGLQFLFEYFSETQRNKGNFPGRFSGRQFSNSRSEMNVSTLELGDSALYLCASSFGEGNGYTFGSGTRLTVV.